The rows below give T cell receptor beta chains drawn from one sample of a study of blood T cell repertoires in COVID-19. Here immunoSEQ multiplex PCR was the method, and the copy in TCRdb shows in-frame clones only, minus some. The profile shows under 200,000 clones, under 85% of them singletons. Sequencing was performed on peripheral blood. All receptors come from a woman older than 75 with acute or convalescent COVID-19. Each CDR3 is given with its conserved first and last residue. D genes are given only for firm matches. Clone size is stated in some rows and not others, as once, few, many or a class when expanded.

V gene: TRBV5-1; clone size: -; CDR3 length: 12; D gene: TRBD1; J gene: TRBJ1-1; CDR3 protein: CASSLEQGKAFF; CDR3 DNA: TGCGCCAGCAGCTTGGAACAGGGGAAAGCTTTCTTT
V gene: TRBV5-1; clone size: -; CDR3 length: 15; D gene: TRBD1; J gene: TRBJ1-2; CDR3 protein: CASSLDQGARPGYTF; CDR3 DNA: TGCGCCAGCAGCTTGGATCAGGGGGCGCGTCCTGGCTACACCTTC
V gene: TRBV21-1; clone size: -; CDR3 length: 19; D gene: -; J gene: TRBJ1-2; CDR3 protein: CASSTNGGGFGTPNYGYTF; CDR3 DNA: TGTGCCAGCAGCACTAACGGGGGAGGGTTCGGGACACCCAACTATGGCTACACCTTC
V gene: TRBV6-6; clone size: -; CDR3 length: 15; D gene: TRBD1; J gene: TRBJ1-1; CDR3 protein: CASRQQGTLNTEAFF; CDR3 DNA: TGTGCCAGCAGGCAACAGGGGACCCTGAACACTGAAGCTTTCTTT
V gene: TRBV12-2; clone size: -; CDR3 length: 16; D gene: -; J gene: TRBJ2-4; CDR3 protein: CASRLARRLAKNIQYF; CDR3 DNA: TGTGCAAGTCGCTTAGCGCGGCGGTTAGCCAAAAACATTCAGTACTTC
V gene: TRBV7-9; clone size: -; CDR3 length: 16; D gene: -; J gene: TRBJ1-3; CDR3 protein: CASSPFDRPPGNTIYF; CDR3 DNA: TGTGCCAGCAGCCCATTCGACAGGCCTCCTGGAAACACCATATATTTT
V gene: TRBV6-5; clone size: once; CDR3 length: 15; D gene: TRBD1; J gene: TRBJ1-2; CDR3 protein: CASSPTGATLYGYTF; CDR3 DNA: TGTGCCAGCAGTCCGACAGGGGCGACCCTCTATGGCTACACCTTC
V gene: TRBV7-2; clone size: -; CDR3 length: 14; D gene: -; J gene: TRBJ2-2; CDR3 protein: CASSTRLNTGELFF; CDR3 DNA: TGTGCCAGCAGCACTCGACTGAACACCGGGGAGCTGTTTTTT
V gene: TRBV10-3; clone size: -; CDR3 length: 13; D gene: TRBD1; J gene: TRBJ2-7; CDR3 protein: CAISEAGGSEQYF; CDR3 DNA: TGTGCCATCAGTGAGGCAGGGGGCTCCGAGCAGTACTTC
V gene: TRBV5-1; clone size: -; CDR3 length: 14; D gene: TRBD1; J gene: TRBJ2-7; CDR3 protein: CASSRDRGAYEQYF; CDR3 DNA: TGCGCCAGCAGCAGGGACAGGGGGGCCTACGAGCAGTACTTC
V gene: TRBV2; clone size: -; CDR3 length: 16; D gene: TRBD1; J gene: TRBJ1-5; CDR3 protein: CASSEGVGRGPQPQHF; CDR3 DNA: TGTGCCAGCAGTGAAGGGGTCGGCAGGGGGCCTCAGCCCCAGCATTTT
V gene: TRBV5-5; clone size: -; CDR3 length: 17; D gene: TRBD2; J gene: TRBJ2-7; CDR3 protein: CASSLGRRAGGRYEQYF; CDR3 DNA: TGTGCCAGCAGCTTGGGACGGAGGGCGGGAGGGCGGTACGAGCAGTACTTC
V gene: TRBV11-2; clone size: -; CDR3 length: 15; D gene: -; J gene: TRBJ1-5; CDR3 protein: CASSLEGRSNQPQHF; CDR3 DNA: TGTGCCAGCAGCTTAGAAGGGAGGAGCAATCAGCCCCAGCATTTT
V gene: TRBV5-1; clone size: -; CDR3 length: 14; D gene: -; J gene: TRBJ2-1; CDR3 protein: CASSPGGPYNEQFF; CDR3 DNA: TGCGCCAGCAGCCCCGGGGGGCCCTACAATGAGCAGTTCTTC
V gene: TRBV11-3; clone size: few; CDR3 length: 14; D gene: TRBD2; J gene: TRBJ2-7; CDR3 protein: CASTAGGPLYEQYF; CDR3 DNA: TGTGCCAGCACCGCGGGGGGGCCGTTATACGAGCAGTACTTC